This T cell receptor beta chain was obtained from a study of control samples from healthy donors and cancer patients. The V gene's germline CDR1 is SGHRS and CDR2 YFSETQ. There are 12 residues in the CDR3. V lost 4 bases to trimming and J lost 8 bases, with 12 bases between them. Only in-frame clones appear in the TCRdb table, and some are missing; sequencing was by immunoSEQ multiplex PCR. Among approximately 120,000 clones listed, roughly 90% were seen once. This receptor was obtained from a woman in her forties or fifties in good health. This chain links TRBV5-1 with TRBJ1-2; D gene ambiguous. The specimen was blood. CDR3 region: CASSPNREGYTF. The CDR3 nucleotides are TGCGCCAGCAGCCCCAATAGGGAAGGCTACACCTTC.